This TCR beta chain was captured by sequencing in a study of cytomegalovirus exposure and HLA in healthy donors. Looking at the study overall: The approximately 120 validation repertoires, a later analysis reported, used the same platform as the 666 repertoires from the first cohort.

Overall study findings and caveats: The authors listed around 150 TCR beta chains as cytomegalovirus-associated.

Sequencing was performed with immunoSEQ multiplex PCR; in TCRdb, only in-frame clones are kept and a portion is missing. The repertoire holds some 160,000 clones, with just over 90% as singletons. Separate from the roughly 710-subject first cohort, the 120-subject validation cohort was the one that the donors belonged to. The CDR3 has 14 residues. Trimming cost V 5 bases and J 5 bases, with 12 bases left between them. CDR1 and CDR2 from the germline V gene are SGHTA and FQGTGA. Details on this clone: Its antigen is not identified.

This clonotype was obtained from a man aged 18 to 29 in good health and CMV-seronegative. Source material: PBMCs. This chain joins TRBV7-3 and TRBJ2-2, with D possibly matching TRBD1 (6 bases). CDR3 nucleotide sequence: TGTGCCAGCAGCCCACTCCAGGGGACCGGGGAGCTGTTTTTT. This codes for CASSPLQGTGELFF.